This T cell receptor beta chain was retrieved from a study of neurological immune-mediated disorders. This clonotype was picked up many times. Time point indicated: longitudinal time-point 1 (baseline). The V gene's germline CDR1 is ENHRY and CDR2 SYGVKD. The V end was cut by 11 bases, the J end by 2 bases, with 25 bases between. CDR3 length equals 18 residues. From the 5' RACE reads, TCRdb called clonotypes with MiXCR, one entry per CDR3 protein. The sample has around 69,000 distinct CDR3 sequences, 10% seen once. This chain joins TRBV10-3 and TRBJ2-6, with D possibly matching TRBD1 (6 bases). Sequencing used PBMCs. This receptor was obtained from a man in his thirties or forties in good health. This CDR3 reads CALSQVPGGPTGANVLTF. The CDR3 DNA sequence: TGTGCCCTCTCTCAAGTGCCTGGGGGCCCTACTGGGGCCAACGTCCTGACTTTC.